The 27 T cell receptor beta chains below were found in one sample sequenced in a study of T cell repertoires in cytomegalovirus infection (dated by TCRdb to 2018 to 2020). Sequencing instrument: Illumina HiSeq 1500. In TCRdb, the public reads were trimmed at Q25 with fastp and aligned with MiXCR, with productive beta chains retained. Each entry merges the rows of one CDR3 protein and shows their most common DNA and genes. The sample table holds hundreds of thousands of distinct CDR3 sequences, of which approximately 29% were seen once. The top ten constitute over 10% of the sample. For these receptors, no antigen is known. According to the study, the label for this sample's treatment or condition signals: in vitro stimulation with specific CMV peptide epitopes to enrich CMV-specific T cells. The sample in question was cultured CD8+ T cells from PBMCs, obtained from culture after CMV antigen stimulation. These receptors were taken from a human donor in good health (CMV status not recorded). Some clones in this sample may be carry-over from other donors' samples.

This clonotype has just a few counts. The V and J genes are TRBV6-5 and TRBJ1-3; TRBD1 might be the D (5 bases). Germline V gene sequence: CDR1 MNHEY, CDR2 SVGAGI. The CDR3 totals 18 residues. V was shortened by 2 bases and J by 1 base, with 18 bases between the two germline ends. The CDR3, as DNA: TGTGCCAGCAGTTACGACGGGGCCGTCCTACAATCTGGAAACACCATATATTTT. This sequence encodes CASSYDGAVLQSGNTIYF.

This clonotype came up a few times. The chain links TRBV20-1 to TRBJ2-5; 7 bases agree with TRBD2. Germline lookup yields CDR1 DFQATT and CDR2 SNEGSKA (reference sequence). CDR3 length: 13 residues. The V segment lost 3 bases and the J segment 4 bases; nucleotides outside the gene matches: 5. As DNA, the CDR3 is TGCAGTGCTAGCGGAGGGAGGGTAGAGACCCAGTACTTC. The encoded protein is CSASGGRVETQYF.

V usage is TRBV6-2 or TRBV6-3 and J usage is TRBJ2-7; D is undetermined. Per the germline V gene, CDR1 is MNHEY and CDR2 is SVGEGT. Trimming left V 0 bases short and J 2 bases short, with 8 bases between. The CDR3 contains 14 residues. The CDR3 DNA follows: TGTGCCAGCAGTTACTCGGACCAAACCTACGAGCAGTACGTC. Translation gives CASSYSDQTYEQYV.

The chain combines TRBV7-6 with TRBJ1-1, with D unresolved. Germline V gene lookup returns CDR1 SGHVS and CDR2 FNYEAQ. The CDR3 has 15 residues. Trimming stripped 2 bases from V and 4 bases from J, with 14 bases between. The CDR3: CASSLIVGATTEAFF. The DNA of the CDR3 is TGTGCCAGCAGCTTAATTGTAGGTGCCACCACTGAAGCTTTCTTT.

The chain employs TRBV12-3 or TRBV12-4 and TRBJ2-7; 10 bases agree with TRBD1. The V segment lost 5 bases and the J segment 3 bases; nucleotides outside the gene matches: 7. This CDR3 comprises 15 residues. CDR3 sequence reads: CASSPLGTGDYEQYF. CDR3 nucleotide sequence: TGTGCCAGCAGTCCCTTGGGGACAGGGGACTACGAGCAGTACTTC.

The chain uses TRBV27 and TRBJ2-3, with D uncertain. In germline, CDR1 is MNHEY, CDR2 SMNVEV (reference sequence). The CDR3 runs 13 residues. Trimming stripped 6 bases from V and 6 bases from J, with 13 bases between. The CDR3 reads CASSPHIRDTQYF. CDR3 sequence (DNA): TGTGCCAGCAGCCCCCATATCAGGGATACGCAGTATTTT.

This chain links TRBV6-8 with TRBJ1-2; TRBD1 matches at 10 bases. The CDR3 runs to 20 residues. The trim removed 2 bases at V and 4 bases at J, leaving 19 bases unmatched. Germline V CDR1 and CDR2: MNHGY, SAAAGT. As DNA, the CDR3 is TGTGCCAGCAGTTACGACCCCTCGGGACAGGGGCTGGAGCCGTCCTATGGCTACACCTTC. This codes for CASSYDPSGQGLEPSYGYTF.

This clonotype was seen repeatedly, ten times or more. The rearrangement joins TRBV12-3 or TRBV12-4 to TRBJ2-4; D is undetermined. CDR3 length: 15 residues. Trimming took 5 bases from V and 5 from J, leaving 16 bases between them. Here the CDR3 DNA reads TGTGCCAGCAGTCCGGGCCGGGCCCCAGAAAACATTCAGTACTTC. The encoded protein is CASSPGRAPENIQYF.

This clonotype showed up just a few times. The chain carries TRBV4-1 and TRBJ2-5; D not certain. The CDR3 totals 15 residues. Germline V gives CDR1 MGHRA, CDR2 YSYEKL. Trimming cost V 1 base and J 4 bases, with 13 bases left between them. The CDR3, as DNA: TGCGCCAGCAGCCAAGCTGTAGGTCTTTCAGAGACCCAGTACTTC. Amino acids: CASSQAVGLSETQYF.

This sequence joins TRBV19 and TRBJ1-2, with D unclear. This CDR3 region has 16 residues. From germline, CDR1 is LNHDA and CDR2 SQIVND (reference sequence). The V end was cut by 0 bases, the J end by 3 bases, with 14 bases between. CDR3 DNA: TGTGCCAGTAGTATAGATCGGGAGACATCAGACTATGGCTACACCTTC. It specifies CASSIDRETSDYGYTF.

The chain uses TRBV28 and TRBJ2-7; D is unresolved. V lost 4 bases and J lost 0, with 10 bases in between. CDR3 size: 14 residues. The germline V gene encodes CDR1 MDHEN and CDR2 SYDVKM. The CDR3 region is CASSYRHSSYEQYV. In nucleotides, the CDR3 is TGTGCCAGCAGTTACCGACATAGCTCCTACGAGCAGTACGTC.

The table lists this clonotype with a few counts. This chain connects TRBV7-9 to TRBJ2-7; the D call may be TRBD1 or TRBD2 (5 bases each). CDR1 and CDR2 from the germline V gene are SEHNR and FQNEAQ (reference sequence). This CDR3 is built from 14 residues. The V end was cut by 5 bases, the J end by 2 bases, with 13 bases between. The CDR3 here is CASSPGVGAYEQYF. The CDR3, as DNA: TGTGCCAGCAGCCCCGGGGTGGGGGCCTACGAGCAGTACTTC.

This CDR3 reads CAISGGHNNGELFF. The CDR3 nucleotides read TGTGCCATCAGTGGTGGGCACAATAACGGGGAGCTGTTTTTT. The chain uses TRBV10-3 and TRBJ2-2, with D unclear. This CDR3 spans 14 amino acids. V was trimmed by 4 bases and J by 7 bases, leaving 13 bases between them. The germline V gene has CDR1 ENHRY and CDR2 SYGVKD.

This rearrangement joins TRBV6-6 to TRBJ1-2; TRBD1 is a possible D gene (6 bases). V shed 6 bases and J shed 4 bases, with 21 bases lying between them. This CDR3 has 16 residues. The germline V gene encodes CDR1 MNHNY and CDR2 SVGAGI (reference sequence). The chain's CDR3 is CASSPTGQKAPYGYTF. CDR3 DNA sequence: TGTGCCAGCAGCCCTACTGGACAGAAAGCTCCCTATGGCTACACCTTC.

As DNA, the CDR3 is TGCGCCAGCAGCCAAGTATCAGGGATTAACCTCTACGAGCAGTACTTC. As protein: CASSQVSGINLYEQYF. The rearrangement uses TRBV4-1 and TRBJ2-7; weak D call: TRBD1 (5 bases). Germline CDR1 and CDR2: MGHRA and YSYEKL. The CDR3 sequence is 16 residues long. The V end was cut by 1 base, the J end by 3 bases, with 16 bases between.

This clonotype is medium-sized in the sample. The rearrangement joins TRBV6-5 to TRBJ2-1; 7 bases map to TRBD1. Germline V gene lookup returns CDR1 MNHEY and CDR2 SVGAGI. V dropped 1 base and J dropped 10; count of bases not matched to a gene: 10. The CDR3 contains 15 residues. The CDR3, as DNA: TGTGCCAGCAGTTACTTCCCAGGGGGTCGGTGGGAGCAGTTCTTC. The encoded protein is CASSYFPGGRWEQFF.

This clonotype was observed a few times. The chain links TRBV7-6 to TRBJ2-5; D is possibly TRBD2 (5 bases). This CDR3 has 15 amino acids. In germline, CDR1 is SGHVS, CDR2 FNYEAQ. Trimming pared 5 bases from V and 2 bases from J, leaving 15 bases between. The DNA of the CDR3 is TGTGCCAGCAGCCCCTTCCCTCGAGGGCAAGAGACCCAGTACTTC. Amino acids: CASSPFPRGQETQYF.

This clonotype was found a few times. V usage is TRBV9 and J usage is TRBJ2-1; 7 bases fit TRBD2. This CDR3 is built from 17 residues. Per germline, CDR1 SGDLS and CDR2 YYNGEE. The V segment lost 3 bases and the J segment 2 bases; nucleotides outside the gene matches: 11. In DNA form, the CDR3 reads TGTGCCAGCAGCGATGGGCAGGCGGGGGTCACCTACAATGAGCAGTTCTTC. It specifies CASSDGQAGVTYNEQFF.

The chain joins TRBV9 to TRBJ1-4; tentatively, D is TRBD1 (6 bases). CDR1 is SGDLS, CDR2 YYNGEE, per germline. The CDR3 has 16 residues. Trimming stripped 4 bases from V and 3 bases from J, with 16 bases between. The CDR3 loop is CASSPQQGVANEKLFF. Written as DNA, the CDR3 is TGTGCCAGCAGCCCGCAACAGGGTGTCGCTAATGAAAAACTGTTTTTT. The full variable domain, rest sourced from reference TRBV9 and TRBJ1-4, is DSGVTQTPKHLITATGQRVTLRCSPRSGDLSVYWYQQSLDQGLQFLIQYYNGEERAKGNILERFSAQQFPDLHSELNLSSLELGDSALYFCASSPQQGVANEKLFFGSGTQLSVL.

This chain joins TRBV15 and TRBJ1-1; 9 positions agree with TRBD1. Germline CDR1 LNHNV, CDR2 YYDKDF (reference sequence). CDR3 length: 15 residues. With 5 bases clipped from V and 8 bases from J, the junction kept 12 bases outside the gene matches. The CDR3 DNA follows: TGTGCCACCAGCCCTTACCGGGACAGGGAAGGGGAAGCTTTCTTT. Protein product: CATSPYRDREGEAFF.

CDR3: CASSLSAGGLYNEQFF. The CDR3 nucleotides are TGTGCCAGCAGTTTATCTGCGGGGGGGCTTTACAATGAGCAGTTCTTC. The J gene is TRBJ2-1, the V gene TRBV27, with 9 bases fitting TRBD2. V lost 0 bases to trimming and J lost 4 bases; unmatched junction nucleotides: 4. Per the germline V gene, CDR1 is MNHEY and CDR2 is SMNVEV (reference sequence). The CDR3 totals 16 residues.

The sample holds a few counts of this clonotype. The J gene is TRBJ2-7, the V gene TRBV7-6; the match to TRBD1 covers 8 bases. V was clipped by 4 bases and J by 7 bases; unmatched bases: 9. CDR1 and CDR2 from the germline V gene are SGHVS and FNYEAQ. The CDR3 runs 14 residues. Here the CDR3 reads CASSSGQGSREQYV. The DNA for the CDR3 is TGTGCCAGCAGCTCAGGACAGGGAAGTAGGGAGCAGTACGTC.

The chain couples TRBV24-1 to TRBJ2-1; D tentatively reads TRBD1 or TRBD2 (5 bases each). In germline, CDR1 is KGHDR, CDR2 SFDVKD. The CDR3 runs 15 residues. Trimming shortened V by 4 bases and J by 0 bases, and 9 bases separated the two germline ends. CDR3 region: CATSERDLSYNEQFF. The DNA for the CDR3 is TGTGCCACCAGTGAAAGGGACCTCTCCTACAATGAGCAGTTCTTC.

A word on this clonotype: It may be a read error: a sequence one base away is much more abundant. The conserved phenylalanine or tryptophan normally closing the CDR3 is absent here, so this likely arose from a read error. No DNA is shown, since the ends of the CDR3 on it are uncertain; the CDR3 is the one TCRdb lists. CDR3 amino acids: CASSGDGGEYS. The chain combines TRBV2 with TRBJ2-3; TRBD1, the table's D call, was not compared with the DNA. The CDR3 numbers 11 amino acids, ends counted. In germline, CDR1 is SNHLY, CDR2 FYNNEI.

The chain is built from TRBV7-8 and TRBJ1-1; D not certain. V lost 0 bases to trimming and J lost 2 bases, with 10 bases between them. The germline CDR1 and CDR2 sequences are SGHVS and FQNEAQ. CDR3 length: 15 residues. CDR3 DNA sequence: TGTGCCAGCAGCTTAGCCCGGAACAGAAACACTGAAGCTTTCTTT. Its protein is CASSLARNRNTEAFF.

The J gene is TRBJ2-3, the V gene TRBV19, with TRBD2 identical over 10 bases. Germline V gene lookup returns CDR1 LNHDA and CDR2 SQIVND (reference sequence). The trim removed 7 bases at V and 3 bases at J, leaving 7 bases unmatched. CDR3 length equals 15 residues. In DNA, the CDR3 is TGTGCCAGTACTCTAGCGGGGGCGGGGACAGATACGCAGTATTTT. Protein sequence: CASTLAGAGTDTQYF.

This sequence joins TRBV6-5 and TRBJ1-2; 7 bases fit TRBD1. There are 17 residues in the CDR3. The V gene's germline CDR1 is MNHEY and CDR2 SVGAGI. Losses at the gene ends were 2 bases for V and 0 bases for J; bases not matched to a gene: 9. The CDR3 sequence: CASSYAPQGFTNYGYTF. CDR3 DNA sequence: TGTGCCAGCAGTTACGCACCACAGGGGTTTACTAACTATGGCTACACCTTC.